Given below is one TCR beta chain in context. Its specificity is unknown. Cells designated naive CD8 were CD45RO-negative and were positively selected for CCR7, with terminally differentiated effector memory CD45RA+ cells excluded. Study donors comprised healthy, HIV-negative adults devoid of recent acute infection or vaccination. For each subset, genomic DNA was distributed in equal portions over several immunoSEQ plates. Assay used: immunoSEQ multiplex PCR; TCRdb lists only in-frame clones, some missing. Here the sample spans about 1,800,000 clones, about 94% being singletons. The CDR3 is made up of 16 amino acids. The germline V gene has CDR1 SEHNR and CDR2 FQNEAQ (reference sequence). V lost 0 bases and J lost 5, with 16 bases in between. The sample originates from a study of shared clonotypes between healthy human individuals. Regarding the study as a whole: Between a handful of donors, naive CD4 clonotypes were shared at a level of about 5%.

Sequenced material: naive CD8+ T cells sorted from blood. This clonotype was sampled from a young man in good health. This chain uses TRBV7-9 with TRBJ2-5; D not certain. The DNA for the CDR3 is TGTGCCAGCAGCTTAGCGCGGTACAGCCGCAGCGAGACCCAGTACTTC. Protein sequence: CASSLARYSRSETQYF.